What follows is one T cell receptor beta chain and its context. Its antigen is still unknown. This entry is derived from a study of siplizumab effects on memory and regulatory T cells. The CDR3 contains 14 residues. Germline-derived CDR1 and CDR2 are SSHAT and FNYEAQ (reference sequence). V shed 4 bases and J shed 4 bases, with 13 bases lying between them. Each sample contributed 75,000 to 100,000 TCR templates to the assay. Profiled with immunoSEQ multiplex PCR; TCRdb holds only in-frame clones, not every one. The sample has approximately 100,000 clones, roughly 94% seen once; the top ten hold 0.75%. Study-wide findings and caveats: Alloreactive clones mapping to unstimulated subsets formed only a minor fraction. Many proliferating CD4+ or CD8+ clones remained unclassified. Roughly 80-96% of them could not be assigned either a naive or a memory phenotype.

The TCR originated in a human donor in good health. Specimen: Tregs sorted from blood. The V gene is TRBV7-7, the J gene TRBJ2-5; D unresolved. CDR3 sequence: CASSSGPTAETQYF. The CDR3 DNA sequence: TGTGCCAGCAGCTCCGGCCCTACAGCAGAGACCCAGTACTTC.